The entry that follows covers one TCR beta chain sequence. This receptor's antigen is unknown. The record has no base qualities; no much larger clone is one base away. CDR1 is given as MNHNS and CDR2 as SASEGT, both from the germline V gene. The CDR3 runs 11 amino acids, cysteine and phenylalanine included. Only the CDR3 part of the read is kept: 33 bases, read in frame from the first base. V drops 5 bases and J drops 8 bases, leaving 9 bases in between. These data belong to a study of OX40 agonist ivuxolimab in advanced cancers. For the wider study: Ivuxolimab was an agonistic, fully human IgG2 monoclonal antibody directed against OX40 (CD134), a costimulatory receptor. Of the 50 to 55 dose-escalation patients, hepatocellular carcinoma was present in roughly 19, melanoma in roughly 15, renal cell carcinoma in 9 and head and neck cancer in 9. The paper reports the monotherapy dose-escalation portion (N of about 52 patients) of the phase I ivuxolimab trial. Prior anti-PD-1, anti-PD-L1 or anti-CTLA-4 therapy was permitted, and about two fifths of dose-escalation patients had received checkpoint inhibitors. In the dose-escalation cohort, more than 80% of patients were male, and the mean age was around 60 years with a range of about 20 to 90. Intravenous ivuxolimab was administered to patients every 2 weeks at six dose levels: 0.01, 0.1, 0.3, 1.5, 3 and 10 mg/kg. The point of sequencing TCRbeta in the periphery was to test whether ivuxolimab changed TCR sequence diversity and drove clonal T-cell expansion. Partial responses occurred in three dose-escalation patients, of whom one had hepatocellular carcinoma and two had cutaneous melanoma.

The trial excluded patients who had a history of autoimmune disease or were on systemic immunosuppression. Peripheral blood for TCR sequencing was collected from all dose cohorts at baseline, on cycle 4 day 1, and on cycle 7 day 1. The samples were drawn from a first-in-human, open-label, multicenter phase I dose-escalation trial of ivuxolimab. Adults with locally advanced or metastatic head and neck squamous cell, hepatocellular, melanoma or renal cell carcinoma were enrolled in the trial. CD4+ and CD8+ T cells were sorted separately from peripheral blood before TCR sequencing. Genomic DNA was isolated from the sorted cells so that the TCRbeta CDR3 region could be sequenced. The immunoSEQ Assay was used for sequencing of TCRbeta CDR3 regions. TCRdb's version of the immuneACCESS table is confined to in-frame rearrangements and falls short of the full clone set. An unresolved V gene accounts for under half of the shortfall where checked; the remainder is of unknown origin. Within this sample are more than 60,000 clones, with approximately 90% of them counted one time only. The biggest ten clones account for 3% to 4% of the sample.

Study-level results and caveats: Low levels of normalized T-cell clonal expansion were also shown by some nonresponding patients. At doses from 0.1 to 3.0 mg/kg, clonal expansion was seen in both CD4+ and CD8+ blood T cells between baseline and week 6. The antigen specificity of the clonally expanded peripheral T cells was not determined. In the 0.1-3.0 mg/kg groups, partial responders were among the patients with the lowest normalized peripheral clonal expansion, particularly in CD8+ T cells. On average, CD8+ T cells showed more expanded clones than CD4+ T cells after ivuxolimab.

This receptor was identified in an adult with an advanced solid tumor such as melanoma, head and neck, liver or kidney cancer. The sequencing used CD4+ or CD8+ T cells sorted from blood, collected in a trial of the OX40 agonist ivuxolimab. This receptor chain uses TRBV6-1 and TRBJ1-2; no confident D gene assignment can be made. At the DNA level, the sequence is TGTGCCAGCAGTAACGACCGGGGCTACACCTTC. The translation is CASSNDRGYTF.